Below are 20 T cell receptor beta chains sequenced from a single sample in a study of cytomegalovirus exposure and HLA in healthy donors. The PCR made use of 60 Vbeta and 13 Jbeta primers. Sequenced by immunoSEQ multiplex PCR; TCRdb stores in-frame clones only, minus some. The sample holds roughly 230,000 clones, about 93% seen once. The sequenced material came from PBMCs. The receptors here all came from a girl aged 2 to 10 in good health and CMV-seronegative.

V and J are TRBV6-1 and TRBJ2-5; 7 nucleotides match TRBD1. V was clipped by 7 bases and J by 1 base; unmatched bases: 9. The CDR3 contains 15 residues. In germline, CDR1 is MNHNS, CDR2 SASEGT. DNA of the CDR3: TGTGCCAGCAAAAGACAGGGCCTTCTCCAAGAGACCCAGTACTTC. The encoded protein is CASKRQGLLQETQYF.

The chain carries TRBV16 and TRBJ1-5, with 8 bases fitting TRBD1. Germline CDR1 reads KGHSY; CDR2 reads FQNENV. This CDR3 comprises 17 residues. V lost 1 base, J lost 4 bases, and 9 bases stayed unmatched. CDR3 coding DNA: TGTGCCAGCAGCCAATTGTCAGGGGGCGGGAATAATCAGCCCCAGCATTTT. Protein product: CASSQLSGGGNNQPQHF.

The V gene is TRBV6-5, the J gene TRBJ1-1; TRBD1 is a possible D gene (5 bases). The V end lost 6 bases, the J end lost 2 bases, and 10 bases lay between the germline ends. The length of the CDR3 is 13 residues. CDR1 and CDR2 from the germline V gene are MNHEY and SVGAGI. The DNA for the CDR3 is TGTGCCAGCAGGCCGGGGGGAAACACTGAAGCTTTCTTT. This translates into CASRPGGNTEAFF.

The chain employs TRBV29-1 and TRBJ1-2, with D hard to call. This CDR3 comprises 13 residues. The germline gives CDR1 SQVTM, CDR2 ANQGSEA. Trimming stripped 1 base from V and 5 bases from J, with 11 bases between. CDR3 in DNA: TGCAGCGTTGAAGGCACAGCCGGATATGGCTACACCTTC. Encoded protein: CSVEGTAGYGYTF. Looking up the rest from reference TRBV29-1 and TRBJ1-2 gives the full variable domain: SAVISQKPSRDICQRGTSLTIQCQVDSQVTMMFWYRQQPGQSLTLIATANQGSEATYESGFVIDKFPISRPNLTFSTLTVSNMSPEDSSIYLCSVEGTAGYGYTFGSGTRLTVV.

The genes are TRBV21-1 and TRBJ2-7; the table's D call of TRBD1 was not tested on the DNA. TRBV21-1 is termed a pseudogene. The CDR3 covers 17 residues. CDR3 loop: CASSQRGHQEALYEQYF. The CDR3 nucleotides are TGTGCCAGCAGCCAAAGGGGCCACCAAGAAGCCCTCTACGAGCAGTACTTC.

The chain joins TRBV13 to TRBJ1-1; tentative D call: TRBD1 (6 bases). Per the germline V gene, CDR1 is PRHDT and CDR2 is FYEKMQ (reference sequence). V was cut by 5 bases and J by 0 bases, with 16 bases left in between. The length of the CDR3 is 16 residues. The CDR3 loop reads CASSTQGTLMNTEAFF. Written as DNA, the CDR3 is TGTGCCAGCAGCACTCAGGGGACCCTGATGAACACTGAAGCTTTCTTT.

This chain uses TRBV6-5 with TRBJ1-2, with TRBD1 as a possible D gene (5 bases). The germline CDR1 and CDR2 sequences are MNHEY and SVGAGI. V dropped 2 bases and J dropped 5 bases, with 12 bases sitting between them. The CDR3 extends over 14 amino acids. CDR3 sequence reads: CASSYTPTAYGYTF. CDR3 bases: TGTGCCAGCAGTTACACCCCGACAGCTTATGGCTACACCTTC.

V gene TRBV7-9 combines with J gene TRBJ2-4; D is ambiguous. The CDR3 runs 14 residues. The germline V gene has CDR1 SEHNR and CDR2 FQNEAQ (reference sequence). V was trimmed by 5 bases and J by 8 bases, leaving 16 bases between them. CDR3 sequence: CASSPSGPIDIQYF. As DNA, the CDR3 is TGTGCCAGCAGCCCTTCTGGCCCCATTGACATTCAGTACTTC.

The CDR3 reads CASRAGTGHGDQPQHF. The CDR3, as DNA: TGTGCCAGCAGAGCCGGGACAGGCCATGGGGATCAGCCCCAGCATTTT. This rearrangement joins TRBV2 to TRBJ1-5; TRBD1 matches 8 bases. Germline V CDR1 and CDR2: SNHLY, FYNNEI. The CDR3 spans 16 residues. The V and J ends lost 6 bases and 5 bases, in that order; junction bases with no gene match: 12.

This clone was seen only a few times. The chain couples TRBV28 to TRBJ2-5; a weak D match, TRBD1 (5 bases). This CDR3 is built from 14 residues. The ends were cut back, 6 bases at V and 5 bases at J, with 16 bases in the middle. Per the germline V gene, CDR1 is MDHEN and CDR2 is SYDVKM. CDR3 DNA: TGTGCCAGCAGCTGGGTTGGCCCAGGGGAGACCCAGTACTTC. Protein product: CASSWVGPGETQYF.

The chain links TRBV29-1 to TRBJ1-5; D is possibly TRBD1 (5 bases). The CDR3 length is 17 residues. Germline CDR1 is SQVTM and CDR2 is ANQGSEA. V lost 4 bases and J lost 2, with 21 bases in between. The CDR3 DNA is TGCAGCGTTGTGTTCGGGGAGGGGTACGTTGGCAATCAGCCCCAGCATTTT. Its translation is CSVVFGEGYVGNQPQHF.

The chain employs TRBV29-1 and TRBJ1-1; 7 bases are a match to TRBD1. J gave up 0 bases and V 7 bases, and 5 bases lay outside the gene matches. The germline CDR1 and CDR2 sequences are SQVTM and ANQGSEA. This CDR3 is built from 13 residues. CDR3 in DNA: TGCAGCGCAGACAGGGACTTGAACACTGAAGCTTTCTTT. It codes for CSADRDLNTEAFF.

In its sample, this clone was seen a few times. The chain carries TRBV6-6 and TRBJ1-1; 8 nucleotides match TRBD1. Germline trimming cut 0 bases from V and 1 base from J; bases unmatched to any gene: 1. The CDR3 contains 15 residues. Germline V CDR1 and CDR2: MNHNY, SVGAGI (reference sequence). CDR3: CASSYSTGANTEAFF. Written as DNA, the CDR3 is TGTGCCAGCAGTTACTCGACAGGGGCGAACACTGAAGCTTTCTTT.

The V gene is TRBV27, the J gene TRBJ1-1, with D perhaps TRBD1 (6 bases). The CDR3 consists of 14 residues. Trimming removed 5 bases at V and 4 bases at J, with 14 bases between. Looked up from germline, CDR1 is MNHEY and CDR2 is SMNVEV (reference sequence). The CDR3 sequence: CASSRPGAVTEAFF. In DNA form, the CDR3 reads TGTGCCAGCAGTCGGCCAGGGGCGGTCACTGAAGCTTTCTTT.

The CDR3 reads CASSLGAAGGINEQFF. The CDR3 DNA sequence: TGCGCCAGCAGCCTCGGGGCAGCGGGGGGGATCAATGAGCAGTTCTTC. The rearrangement uses TRBV5-1 and TRBJ2-1; 10 nucleotides match TRBD2. The CDR3 is made up of 16 amino acids. The V gene's germline CDR1 is SGHRS and CDR2 YFSETQ. The V segment lost 4 bases and the J segment 6 bases; nucleotides outside the gene matches: 10.

CDR3 residues: CASSPQGARSPLHF. DNA for the CDR3: TGTGCCAGCAGTCCGCAGGGGGCGAGATCACCCCTCCACTTT. The chain has TRBV28 and TRBJ1-6, with TRBD1 matching 8 bases. The ends lost 5 bases at V and 10 bases at J; junction bases unmatched: 7. Germline V gene sequence: CDR1 MDHEN, CDR2 SYDVKM. The CDR3 runs 14 residues.

Of note for this clone: Different DNA sequences within this sample yield the same CDR3. The chain links TRBV6-5 to TRBJ1-2, with TRBD1 identical over 8 bases. The CDR3 is 12 amino acids. In germline, CDR1 is MNHEY, CDR2 SVGAGI. The junction had 3 bases not matched to a gene; V was cut back by 5 bases and J by 7 bases. CDR3 nucleotide sequence: TGTGCCAGCAGTCCAACAGGGGGTGGCTACACCTTC. Amino acid sequence: CASSPTGGGYTF.

The chain recombines TRBV5-4 with TRBJ2-1; TRBD1 matches 7 bases. Germline V gives CDR1 SGHNT, CDR2 YYREEE (reference sequence). J lost 9 bases, V lost 4 bases, and 13 bases had no gene match. The CDR3 consists of 15 residues. The CDR3, as DNA: TGTGCCAGCAGCCTTACCAGGGGGATAAGGGGTGAGCAGTTCTTC. Encoded protein: CASSLTRGIRGEQFF.

V and J are TRBV28 and TRBJ1-4; possible D gene TRBD1, 5 bases. The CDR3 totals 13 residues. Deletions cut 1 base from V and 10 bases from J, with 10 bases between. Germline CDR1 MDHEN, CDR2 SYDVKM. The CDR3 DNA reads TGTGCCAGCAGTTTATTGCAGGGCCGAAAACTGTTTTTT. This encodes CASSLLQGRKLFF.

V and J are TRBV29-1 and TRBJ1-2; the match to TRBD1 covers 9 bases. V was clipped by 6 bases and J by 7 bases; unmatched bases: 0. This CDR3 comprises 10 residues. CDR1 and CDR2 (germline): SQVTM, ANQGSEA. The CDR3 spells CSVDRGGYTF. In DNA, the CDR3 is TGCAGCGTGGACAGGGGTGGCTACACCTTC. The variable domain in full, with the rest retrieved from reference TRBV29-1 and TRBJ1-2, is SAVISQKPSRDICQRGTSLTIQCQVDSQVTMMFWYRQQPGQSLTLIATANQGSEATYESGFVIDKFPISRPNLTFSTLTVSNMSPEDSSIYLCSVDRGGYTFGSGTRLTVV.